Below are 2 T cell receptor beta chains sequenced from a single sample in a study of T cells in Graves' hyperthyroidism and ophthalmopathy. What was amplified from RNA transcripts were TCR beta CDR3 regions. HTBI primers were employed in a first-round RT-PCR of the TCR CDR3. TCRdb re-derived calls from the multiplex PCR reads in MiXCR, one entry per CDR3 protein. The table lists roughly 380,000 distinct CDR3 sequences, approximately 13% of them singletons, with around 21% in the top ten. The sample comprised blood. Receptors originate from a man between 25 and 39 years old with Graves' hyperthyroidism that later progressed to Graves' ophthalmopathy.

This clonotype was seen ten or more times. The genes are TRBV20-1 and TRBJ1-5; D is unresolved. With 1 base removed from V and 2 bases from J, the gap between germline ends came to 6 bases. The CDR3 covers 13 residues. CDR1 is DFQATT, CDR2 SNEGSKA, per germline (reference sequence). The CDR3: CSARGGGNQPQHF. In DNA form, the CDR3 reads TGCAGTGCTAGAGGCGGTGGCAATCAGCCCCAGCATTTT.

In this sample, this clonotype turned up a few times. This chain connects TRBV10-1 to TRBJ2-2; TRBD1 is a possible D gene (5 bases). Trimming took off 3 bases at V and 6 bases at J, with 11 bases between the two ends. The germline V gene encodes CDR1 WNHNN and CDR2 SYGVQD (reference sequence). The CDR3 length is 14 residues. The CDR3 DNA sequence: TGCGCCAGCAGTGACTTGGACAATGCCGGGGAGCTGTTTTTT. This translates into CASSDLDNAGELFF.